This entry lists 32 T cell receptor beta chains sequenced from one sample in a study of blood T cell repertoires in COVID-19. TCRdb's table, derived via immunoSEQ multiplex PCR, lists solely in-frame clones and lacks some. There are 100,000 or so clones in the sample; about 85% occur only once, and more than 1.5% lies in the top ten. Sequenced: peripheral blood. The source of these receptors is a woman aged 70-85 years with active or convalescent COVID-19.

This clone has more than one count but fewer than ten. The chain joins TRBV28 to TRBJ1-2, with no clear D. The germline CDR1 and CDR2 sequences are MDHEN and SYDVKM. Trimming removed 3 bases at V and 3 bases at J, with 11 bases between. The CDR3 runs to 14 residues. The CDR3 sequence is CASSFPGEDYGYTF. As DNA, the CDR3 is TGTGCCAGCAGTTTCCCCGGGGAGGACTATGGCTACACCTTC.

This chain links TRBV5-1 with TRBJ2-1; possible D gene TRBD2, 5 bases. V lost 5 bases, J lost 0 bases, and 18 bases lay in between. This CDR3 is 17 amino acids long. The germline CDR1 and CDR2 sequences are SGHRS and YFSETQ. The DNA of the CDR3 is TGCGCCAGCAGGGGGTTAGGGAGCCCGAGCTCCTACAATGAGCAGTTCTTC. The encoded protein is CASRGLGSPSSYNEQFF.

This clone was observed a handful of times. The chain couples TRBV5-1 to TRBJ1-4; 7 bases align to TRBD1. The CDR3 length is 14 residues. With V trimmed by 3 bases and J by 6 bases, 5 bases remained unmatched. Germline V CDR1 and CDR2: SGHRS, YFSETQ. The CDR3 DNA is TGCGCCAGCAGCTACCAGGACAGGCATGAAAAACTGTTTTTT. Protein: CASSYQDRHEKLFF.

As concerns this clone: Within the sample, other DNA sequences also encode this same CDR3. V and J are TRBV6-1 and TRBJ1-2; no clear D gene. This CDR3 spans 12 amino acids. Germline V CDR1 and CDR2: MNHNS, SASEGT. Trimming removed 2 bases from V and 4 bases from J, with 5 bases in between. Here the CDR3 reads CASSEHSYGYTF. For the CDR3, the DNA is TGTGCCAGCAGTGAACACAGCTATGGCTACACCTTC.

The chain employs TRBV7-9 and TRBJ2-3; 13 bases match TRBD2. The V gene's germline CDR1 is SEHNR and CDR2 FQNEAQ (reference sequence). After removal of 5 bases from V and 6 bases from J, the junction contained 8 bases not matched to a gene. The CDR3 has 16 amino acids. The CDR3 DNA reads TGTGCCAGCAGCGCAGGACTAGCGGGGGCCGGCGATACGCAGTATTTT. Translating gives CASSAGLAGAGDTQYF.

V is TRBV9 and J is TRBJ2-3; D unclear. V was clipped by 3 bases and J by 5 bases, with 10 bases between them. Germline CDR1 and CDR2: SGDLS and YYNGEE. This CDR3 has 13 amino acids. The CDR3 sequence is CASSDPGIDTQYF. CDR3 coding DNA: TGTGCCAGCAGCGACCCAGGCATAGATACGCAGTATTTT.

This clone showed up just once. The chain couples TRBV11-2 to TRBJ2-7, with 9 nucleotides matching TRBD1. The CDR3 sequence is 16 residues long. CDR1 and CDR2 from the germline V gene are SGHAT and FQNNGV. The V segment lost 5 bases and the J segment 4 bases; nucleotides outside the gene matches: 12. Here the CDR3 reads CASSIGTGKSDYEQYF. CDR3 coding DNA: TGTGCCAGCAGCATCGGGACAGGGAAGTCTGATTACGAGCAGTACTTC. The full variable domain, with the rest looked up from reference TRBV11-2 and TRBJ2-7, is EAGVAQSPRYKIIEKRQSVAFWCNPISGHATLYWYQQILGQGPKLLIQFQNNGVVDDSQLPKDRFSAERLKGVDSTLKIQPAKLEDSAVYLCASSIGTGKSDYEQYFGPGTRLTVT.

This chain links TRBV28 with TRBJ1-5; D call uncertain. Germline V gene data show CDR1 as MDHEN and CDR2 as SYDVKM. The CDR3 loop spans 12 amino acids. V lost 4 bases and J lost 7, with 8 bases in between. DNA of the CDR3: TGTGCCAGCAGTTCTTTACAACAGCCCCAGCATTTT. Translated: CASSSLQQPQHF.

The chain recombines TRBV19 with TRBJ1-5; unclear D gene. Per the germline V gene, CDR1 is LNHDA and CDR2 is SQIVND (reference sequence). CDR3 length: 15 amino acids. Between the trimmed V and J ends, which lost 3 bases and 1 base, there was a span of 10 bases. CDR3 coding DNA: TGTGCCAGTAGTATGGAGGGTATGAGCAATCAGCCCCAGCATTTT. Translation gives CASSMEGMSNQPQHF. Together with reference TRBV19 and TRBJ1-5, the CDR3 gives the full variable domain: DGGITQSPKYLFRKEGQNVTLSCEQNLNHDAMYWYRQDPGQGLRLIYYSQIVNDFQKGDIAEGYSVSREKKESFPLTVTSAQKNPTAFYLCASSMEGMSNQPQHFGDGTRLSIL.

This chain uses TRBV6-5 with TRBJ1-4; no firm D call. The CDR3 contains 15 residues. Germline CDR1 is MNHEY and CDR2 is SVGAGI. V gave up 0 bases and J gave up 7 bases, with 12 bases separating them. The CDR3 protein is CASSYSVRSTEKLFF. The CDR3 DNA sequence: TGTGCCAGCAGTTACTCTGTCCGATCTACTGAAAAACTGTTTTTT.

The chain links TRBV7-8 to TRBJ1-5; D gene ambiguous. V lost 0 bases to trimming and J lost 9 bases, with 6 bases between them. The CDR3 consists of 12 residues. Germline V gene data show CDR1 as SGHVS and CDR2 as FQNEAQ. CDR3 nucleotides: TGTGCCAGCAGCTTAGCGACGGGGCCCCAGCATTTT. It codes for CASSLATGPQHF.

The CDR3 is CASSFRQTRPYGYTF. CDR3 DNA sequence: TGTGCCAGCAGCTTTAGACAGACGAGACCGTATGGCTACACCTTC. J is TRBJ1-2 and V is TRBV5-6; TRBD1 might be the D (5 bases). Germline lookup yields CDR1 SGHDT and CDR2 YYEEEE. The CDR3 runs to 15 residues. Trimming stripped 2 bases from V and 5 bases from J, with 16 bases between.

The chain is built from TRBV27 and TRBJ2-7, with TRBD1 matching over 7 bases. Germline CDR1 reads MNHEY; CDR2 reads SMNVEV (reference sequence). The CDR3 is 15 amino acids. Trimming removed 6 bases from V and 3 bases from J; junction bases left unmatched: 11. The CDR3 DNA reads as TGTGCCAGCAGCCCGGACAGGATCTTAGGCTACGAGCAGTACTTC. It is translated as CASSPDRILGYEQYF.

This chain links TRBV7-2 with TRBJ1-3, with D perhaps matching TRBD1 (5 bases). Trimming took 5 bases from V and 4 from J, leaving 12 bases between them. This CDR3 region has 14 residues. Germline CDR1 is SGHTA and CDR2 is FQGNSA. CDR3 in DNA: TGTGCCAGCAGCACGGGGGGGTTAGGAAACACCATATATTTT. Amino acid sequence: CASSTGGLGNTIYF.

The CDR3 coding sequence is TGTGCCTGGAGTTTGCAGATCCAAGAGACCCAGTACTTC. As protein: CAWSLQIQETQYF. This sequence joins TRBV30 and TRBJ2-5; no clear D. Trimming removed 2 bases at V and 1 base at J, with 8 bases between. Germline V lookup: CDR1 GTSNPN, CDR2 SVGIG (reference sequence). This CDR3 has 13 residues. The complete variable domain, with remaining parts taken from reference TRBV30 and TRBJ2-5, reads SQTIHQWPATLVQPVGSPLSLECTVEGTSNPNLYWYRQAAGRGLQLLFYSVGIGQISSEVPQNLSASRPQDRQFILSSKKLLLSDSGFYLCAWSLQIQETQYFGPGTRLLVL.

The rearrangement links TRBV15 to TRBJ2-1; 14 bases map to TRBD2. The CDR3 has 17 amino acids. The J segment lost 4 bases and the V segment lost 3 bases, leaving 5 bases of the junction unmatched. The germline CDR1 and CDR2 sequences are LNHNV and YYDKDF (reference sequence). The CDR3 DNA sequence: TGTGCCACCAGCAGGGGACGACTAGCGGGAGGGTACAATGAGCAGTTCTTC. This translates into CATSRGRLAGGYNEQFF.

The chain joins TRBV30 to TRBJ2-2; D is possibly TRBD1 (7 bases). This CDR3 is 16 amino acids long. In germline, CDR1 is GTSNPN, CDR2 SVGIG (reference sequence). The ends were cut back, 3 bases at V and 4 bases at J, with 18 bases in the middle. CDR3 sequence: CAWRAAEGASTGELFF. CDR3 nucleotides: TGTGCCTGGAGGGCCGCGGAGGGGGCGAGCACCGGGGAGCTGTTTTTT.

The rearrangement joins TRBV9 to TRBJ2-1; possibly TRBD2 for D (6 bases). Per the germline V gene, CDR1 is SGDLS and CDR2 is YYNGEE. The CDR3 totals 16 residues. The ends were cut back, 0 bases at V and 8 bases at J, with 18 bases in the middle. In DNA, the CDR3 is TGTGCCAGCAGCGTAGGGGGCGGGGTGGAGTACGATGAGCAGTTCTTC. Its translation: CASSVGGGVEYDEQFF.

This rearrangement joins TRBV5-4 to TRBJ1-4; D unresolved. V was trimmed by 3 bases and J by 5 bases, leaving 14 bases between them. CDR3 size: 15 residues. CDR1 is SGHNT and CDR2 is YYREEE in the germline V gene (reference sequence). CDR3 region: CASSSRTETNEKLFF. CDR3 coding DNA: TGTGCCAGCAGCTCCCGGACTGAGACAAATGAAAAACTGTTTTTT.

The V and J genes are TRBV5-4 and TRBJ2-3; 11 bases line up with TRBD2. V shed 7 bases and J 6 bases; nucleotides not matched to a gene: 10. The CDR3 runs to 15 residues. CDR1 and CDR2 (germline): SGHNT, YYREEE (reference sequence). CDR3 nucleotides: TGTGCCAGCGGGATAGCGGGGGGGACAAAGGATACGCAGTATTTT. It translates to CASGIAGGTKDTQYF. Combining the CDR3 with reference TRBV5-4 and TRBJ2-3 gives the whole variable domain ETGVTQSPTHLIKTRGQQVTLRCSSQSGHNTVSWYQQALGQGPQFIFQYYREEENGRGNFPPRFSGLQFPNYSSELNVNALELDDSALYLCASGIAGGTKDTQYFGPGTRLTVL.

The chain employs TRBV28 and TRBJ1-2; D possibly corresponds to TRBD1 (5 bases). Germline CDR1 reads MDHEN; CDR2 reads SYDVKM. Trimming shortened V by 5 bases and J by 2 bases, and 12 bases separated the two germline ends. The CDR3 is made up of 14 amino acids. For the CDR3, the DNA is TGTGCCAGCAGTACAAGACAGCGAAACTATGGCTACACCTTC. It yields the protein CASSTRQRNYGYTF.

This clone was counted only a few times. The CDR3 region is CASSIQGQLNQPQHF. In DNA, the CDR3 is TGTGCCAGTAGTATACAGGGACAGTTAAATCAGCCCCAGCATTTT. The chain links TRBV19 to TRBJ1-5; 7 bases fit TRBD1. CDR3 length: 15 amino acids. Germline CDR1 is LNHDA and CDR2 is SQIVND (reference sequence). The V gene end was trimmed by 2 bases and the J gene end by 4 bases; junction bases not matched to a gene: 5.

This clone was seen only once. The genes are TRBV7-9 and TRBJ2-5; 7 nucleotides agree with TRBD1. CDR3 size: 14 residues. CDR1 and CDR2 (germline): SEHNR, FQNEAQ (reference sequence). V lost 0 bases to trimming and J lost 5 bases; unmatched junction nucleotides: 3. The CDR3 protein is CASSLAGRGETQYF. The CDR3 DNA sequence: TGTGCCAGCAGCTTAGCGGGCAGGGGGGAGACCCAGTACTTC.

The gene calls are TRBV6-5 and TRBJ1-5, with 7 positions matching TRBD1. The V segment lost 7 bases and the J segment 10 bases; nucleotides outside the gene matches: 13. The CDR3 is made up of 14 amino acids. The germline V gene encodes CDR1 MNHEY and CDR2 SVGAGI. The CDR3 DNA is TGTGCCAGCACCACCCGGGACAGCGATGGACCCCAGCATTTT. Translation gives CASTTRDSDGPQHF.

The gene calls are TRBV5-1 and TRBJ2-7, with 8 bases that match TRBD1. V trimming: 2 bases; J trimming: 1 base; junction bases outside the gene matches: 2. Germline V gene lookup returns CDR1 SGHRS and CDR2 YFSETQ. The CDR3 contains 14 residues. DNA of the CDR3: TGCGCCAGCAGCTTACAGGGGGAGTCCTACGAGCAGTACTTC. It yields the protein CASSLQGESYEQYF.

The J gene is TRBJ2-2, the V gene TRBV5-1; TRBD1 matches at 10 bases. This CDR3 comprises 16 residues. V lost 4 bases to trimming and J lost 3 bases; unmatched junction nucleotides: 6. Per germline, CDR1 SGHRS and CDR2 YFSETQ. The CDR3: CASSSRTGGDTGELFF. Written as DNA, the CDR3 is TGCGCCAGCAGCAGTAGGACAGGGGGGGACACCGGGGAGCTGTTTTTT.

The J gene is TRBJ1-1, the V gene TRBV6-4; a possible D gene is TRBD1 (5 bases). Germline assignment: CDR1 MRHNA and CDR2 SNTAGT. The V end lost 4 bases, the J end lost 4 bases, and 13 bases lay between the germline ends. The CDR3 loop spans 14 amino acids. Here the CDR3 reads CASSATAGTTEAFF. For the CDR3, the DNA is TGTGCCAGCAGTGCCACGGCGGGGACCACTGAAGCTTTCTTT.

The chain is built from TRBV7-2 and TRBJ2-5; 11 bases agree with TRBD2. V shed 4 bases, J shed 7 bases, and the junction held 8 bases outside the gene matches. The CDR3 extends over 15 amino acids. Germline V gives CDR1 SGHTA, CDR2 FQGNSA. This CDR3 is CASSSPTSGEWTQYF. CDR3 bases: TGTGCCAGCAGCTCTCCGACTAGCGGGGAATGGACCCAGTACTTC.

V and J are TRBV7-9 and TRBJ1-4; possible D gene TRBD1, 5 bases. Trimming took off 2 bases at V and 3 bases at J, with 13 bases between the two ends. From germline, CDR1 is SEHNR and CDR2 FQNEAQ (reference sequence). The CDR3 runs to 16 residues. The CDR3 DNA reads TGTGCCAGCAGCTTACGGACGGGGGTCTCTAATGAAAAACTGTTTTTT. This codes for CASSLRTGVSNEKLFF.

The chain carries TRBV7-9 and TRBJ2-1, with a possible D match to TRBD2 (6 bases). Per the germline V gene, CDR1 is SEHNR and CDR2 is FQNEAQ (reference sequence). V lost 8 bases to trimming and J lost 6 bases, with 14 bases between them. This CDR3 has 13 amino acids. The DNA of the CDR3 is TGTGCCAGCTCCTTTGGGCGGGGCAATGAGCAGTTCTTC. Encoded protein: CASSFGRGNEQFF.

The chain recombines TRBV2 with TRBJ2-2; 9 positions agree with TRBD2. The V gene end was trimmed by 7 bases and the J gene end by 6 bases; junction bases not matched to a gene: 6. The CDR3 extends over 14 amino acids. The germline CDR1 and CDR2 sequences are SNHLY and FYNNEI. CDR3 DNA: TGTGCCAGCACGGCGGAGCGGGGGGCCGGGGAGCTGTTTTTT. Translation gives CASTAERGAGELFF.

Of note for this clone: The germline gene is not matched at one end of the junction; a read error may be the cause. The chain uses TRBV20-1 and TRBJ1-1, with D possibly being TRBD1 (5 bases). CDR3 length equals 9 residues. CDR1 is DFQATT, CDR2 SNEGSKA, per germline (reference sequence). The CDR3: CSAPGRRVW. DNA for the CDR3: TGCAGTGCTCCAGGGAGGAGGGTGTGG.